This T cell receptor beta chain is drawn from a study of tumor and adjacent non-tumor tissue in lung cancer. The template was RNA from unsorted bulk tissue. The germline V gene encodes CDR1 SQVTM and CDR2 ANQGSEA. The CDR3 has 15 amino acids. Between the trimmed V and J ends, which lost 7 bases and 0 bases, there was a span of 18 bases. TCRbeta libraries were built with three rounds of nested PCR, modified from ARM-PCR. TCRdb reanalysed the multiplex PCR reads using MiXCR and keeps one entry per CDR3 protein. This sample has more than 120,000 distinct CDR3 sequences, with approximately 64% found just once.

This clonotype was obtained from a man aged 55 to 70 with small cell lung cancer. Sequenced sample: lung tumor tissue. The chain is built from TRBV29-1 and TRBJ2-5, with TRBD1 as a possible D gene (6 bases). CDR3 DNA sequence: TGCAGCGCAAATCCGGGACATGGGAACCAAGAGACCCAGTACTTC. Protein product: CSANPGHGNQETQYF.